Each of the 29 T cell receptor beta chains below was sequenced from the same sample in a study of CD8+ T cells in alopecia areata. Extraction of RNA preceded its reverse transcription into cDNA, which served as the sequencing template. Assay used: immunoSEQ multiplex PCR; TCRdb lists only in-frame clones, some missing. Listed for the sample are 200,000 to 300,000 clones, none seen a single time. The pooled cutaneous lymph node cells were sorted using several markers (CD4, CD8alpha, NKG2D, NKG2ACE and others). Sequenced material: CD4+ T cells sorted from a lymph node. These receptor sequences come from a C3H/HeJ mouse with alopecia areata. These mice share the MHC haplotype H2-k.

Concerning this clone itself: Genes and germline come from the mouse. Sequencing ends 4 residues short of the CDR3 end; the germline J gene provides the rest. The chain combines TRBV13-3 with TRBJ1-1, with TRBD1 matching 9 bases. The germline gives CDR1 NNHDY, CDR2 SYVADS. The CDR3 sequence is 15 residues long. V shed 2 bases and J 1 base; nucleotides not matched to a gene: 3. The CDR3 here is CASSDGTGRNTEVFF. CDR3 bases read: TGTGCCAGCAGTGACGGGACAGGGAGAAACACA.

Points on this clone: Mouse gene names and germline throughout. The read finishes 3 residues shy of the CDR3 end, and the germline J gene is used to complete it. V gene TRBV13-1 combines with J gene TRBJ1-6, with D perhaps TRBD1 (6 bases). TRBJ1-6 is treated as an ORF (open reading frame) with a function not yet certain. From germline, CDR1 is NSHNY and CDR2 SYGAGN. V shed 0 bases and J shed 5 bases, with 9 bases lying between them. The CDR3 covers 15 residues. The CDR3 bases that were read are TGTGCCAGCAGTGATGAATCAGGGGATAATTCGCCC. It translates to CASSDESGDNSP. The whole CDR3 protein reads CASSDESGDNSPLYF.

On this clone: Gene and germline names: mouse. Coverage ceases 4 residues before the CDR3 finishes, and the germline J gene fills in the end. The genes are TRBV5 and TRBJ1-1, with D perhaps TRBD1 (5 bases). Trimming took 4 bases from V and 1 from J, leaving 13 bases between them. This CDR3 has 15 amino acids. CDR1 is LGHNA and CDR2 is YNLKQL in the germline V gene (reference sequence). This CDR3 is CASSLHSRENTEVFF. Partial CDR3 DNA: TGTGCCAGCAGCCTCCACTCCAGGGAAAACACA.

There are a few counts of this clone. Genes and germline come from the mouse. The CDR3 sequence: CASSLGGASQNTLYF. The CDR3 DNA, read in part, is TGTGCCAGCAGTTTGGGGGGCGCGAGTCAAAAC. The J gene is TRBJ2-4, the V gene TRBV14; maybe TRBD2 (7 bases). The read stops 4 residues short of the end of the CDR3; the missing end is completed from the germline J gene. The CDR3 sequence is 15 residues long. Trimming pared 2 bases from V and 0 bases from J, leaving 10 bases between. Looked up from germline, CDR1 is SGHDT and CDR2 is FRDEAV.

On this clone: Mouse names are used for the genes. The sequenced fragment ends 4 residues before the CDR3 boundary, so the rest is inferred from the germline J gene. The chain has TRBV5 and TRBJ2-1, with TRBD2 as a possible D gene (5 bases). This CDR3 comprises 14 residues. CDR1 is LGHNA and CDR2 is YNLKQL in the germline V gene (reference sequence). The CDR3 bases that were read are TGTGCCAGCAGCCAAGTGTCAGTGGGGGCT. This codes for CASSQVSVGA. In full, the CDR3 reads CASSQVSVGAEQFF.

This clone turned up a few times. The genes and germline here are from mouse. The read halts 4 residues ahead of the CDR3 end, with the missing end drawn from the germline J gene. The chain uses TRBV13-1 and TRBJ2-4; the D is unclear. Trimming took off 0 bases at V and 0 bases at J, with 8 bases between the two ends. Germline V gene sequence: CDR1 NSHNY, CDR2 SYGAGN. The CDR3 length is 15 residues. The sequenced part of the CDR3 DNA is TGTGCCAGCAGTGATGCAAGGGTCAGTCAAAAC. Protein: CASSDARVSQN. The complete CDR3 protein is CASSDARVSQNTLYF.

This clone occurred a few times. Gene and germline names: mouse. The CDR3 extends 4 residues past the end of the read, so its final part is completed from the germline J gene. This specimen includes other DNA sequences encoding the same CDR3. The chain recombines TRBV13-1 with TRBJ2-1; 8 nucleotides agree with TRBD2. The V segment lost 3 bases and the J segment 1 base; nucleotides outside the gene matches: 3. The germline gives CDR1 NSHNY, CDR2 SYGAGN. The CDR3 is made up of 15 amino acids. The sequenced CDR3 bases are TGTGCCAGCAGTGCTCCTGGGGGGAACTATGCT. It specifies CASSAPGGNYA. The full CDR3 reads CASSAPGGNYAEQFF.

With regard to this clone: The genes and germline here are from mouse. The read terminates 4 residues before the CDR3 end, so the remaining end is supplied by the germline J gene. Other DNA variants within this sample encode the same CDR3. The rearrangement joins TRBV5 to TRBJ2-3; tentatively, D is TRBD2 (7 bases). The V and J ends lost 0 bases and 3 bases respectively, with 10 bases between them. Germline CDR1 reads LGHNA; CDR2 reads YNLKQL (reference sequence). This CDR3 has 15 amino acids. The CDR3 region is CASSQDWGAAETLYF. CDR3 bases read: TGTGCCAGCAGCCAAGATTGGGGGGCGGCAGAA.

This clone turned up a few times. Gene names are the mouse ones. Sequencing ends 3 residues short of the CDR3 end; the germline J gene provides the rest. The sample carries other DNA sequences with the same CDR3. The chain couples TRBV1 to TRBJ1-6; D not resolved. TRBJ1-6 is classed as an ORF, of uncertain function. Germline V gives CDR1 NSQYPW, CDR2 LRSPGD (reference sequence). The V gene lost 2 bases and the J gene lost 0 bases, with 5 bases spanning the gap. The CDR3 has 15 residues. CDR3 bases read: TGCACCTGCAGTGCACAGGTTTCCTATAATTCGCCC. It specifies CTCSAQVSYNSP. The whole CDR3 is CTCSAQVSYNSPLYF.

This clone was seen a few times. Gene names refer to mouse genes. With the read ending 4 residues before the CDR3 end, the germline J gene is used to fill in that end. This sample includes further DNA sequences coding for the same CDR3. V and J are TRBV1 and TRBJ2-4; 9 bases match TRBD2. The CDR3 runs to 14 residues. Germline-derived CDR1 and CDR2 are NSQYPW and LRSPGD (reference sequence). The part of the CDR3 DNA that was read is TGCACCTGCAGTGCAGACTGGGGGGGAAAC. It translates to CTCSADWGGN. The entire CDR3 reads CTCSADWGGNTLYF.

With regard to this clone: Any gene name here is a mouse gene name. The missing CDR3 end, 3 residues past where the read stops, is filled in from the germline J gene. The chain combines TRBV1 with TRBJ1-6; no firm D call. TRBJ1-6 counts as an open reading frame of uncertain function. The CDR3 contains 15 residues. Germline V lookup: CDR1 NSQYPW, CDR2 LRSPGD (reference sequence). The germline V and J ends were trimmed by 0 bases and 2 bases, with 5 bases remaining between them. Partial CDR3 DNA: TGCACCTGCAGTGCAGATGCAGCCTATAATTCGCCC. Translating it yields CTCSADAAYNSP. The entire CDR3 protein reads CTCSADAAYNSPLYF.

Concerning this clone: Here the gene names and germline are mouse. The read terminates 4 residues before the CDR3 end, so the remaining end is supplied by the germline J gene. The chain recombines TRBV1 with TRBJ2-5, with 11 positions matching TRBD1. This CDR3 spans 16 amino acids. Germline CDR1 reads NSQYPW; CDR2 reads LRSPGD (reference sequence). Losses at the gene ends were 3 bases for V and 3 bases for J; bases not matched to a gene: 5. The sequenced CDR3 bases are TGCACCTGCAGTGCGCGGACAGGGGGCCTTCAAGAC. Its translation is CTCSARTGGLQD. The CDR3 as a whole reads CTCSARTGGLQDTQYF.

This clone showed up just a few times. Gene names are the mouse ones. The CDR3 end falls 4 residues outside the read, so it is completed with the germline J gene. The gene calls are TRBV13-3 and TRBJ2-2; 7 nucleotides line up with TRBD1. In germline, CDR1 is NNHDY, CDR2 SYVADS. V shed 4 bases and J 3 bases; nucleotides not matched to a gene: 6. The CDR3 spans 15 residues. CDR3 bases read: TGTGCCAGCAGTCACAGGGGACGAGACACCGGG. Translation gives CASSHRGRDTG. The full CDR3 sequence reads CASSHRGRDTGQLYF.

This clone occurred a few times. Genes and germline are mouse. The CDR3 end lies 4 residues beyond the end of the read and is filled in from the germline J gene. The chain uses TRBV19 and TRBJ2-7, with a possible D match to TRBD2 (5 bases). CDR1 and CDR2 (germline): FNHDT, SITEND (reference sequence). The CDR3 spans 15 residues. Trimming stripped 3 bases from V and 0 bases from J, with 13 bases between. The covered CDR3 bases are TGTGCCAGCAGTACTCTGGGAGCGAGCTCCTAT. Encoded protein: CASSTLGASSY. The entire CDR3 protein reads CASSTLGASSYEQYF.

This clone was counted a few times. The genes and germline here are from mouse. The CDR3 is cut off 4 residues early in the read; its end comes from the germline J gene. The same CDR3 arises from other DNA sequences in this sample as well. The chain carries TRBV1 and TRBJ2-1; the D gene is possibly TRBD1 (6 bases). Germline V gives CDR1 NSQYPW, CDR2 LRSPGD (reference sequence). Trimming removed 3 bases from V and 0 bases from J, with 9 bases in between. The CDR3 is 15 residues long. CDR3 in amino acids: CTCSAGTTNYAEQFF. The sequenced part of the CDR3 DNA is TGCACCTGCAGTGCGGGGACAACTAACTATGCT.

Remarks on this clone: Gene names are the mouse ones. The CDR3 goes on 4 residues after the read ends, and that part is filled in from the germline J gene. Other DNA sequences within the sample encode an identical CDR3. The chain has TRBV19 and TRBJ1-1; tentatively, D is TRBD1 (5 bases). CDR1 is FNHDT and CDR2 is SITEND in the germline V gene (reference sequence). The CDR3 is made up of 11 amino acids. CDR3 sequence: CASSIQGEVFF. The CDR3 bases that were read are TGTGCCAGCAGTATCCAGGGA.

On this clone itself: Mouse gene names apply. With the read ending 4 residues before the CDR3 end, the germline J gene is used to fill in that end. The V gene is TRBV4, the J gene TRBJ2-3, with 7 nucleotides matching TRBD1. The CDR3 contains 15 residues. Germline lookup yields CDR1 LGHDT and CDR2 YNNKQL (reference sequence). The J segment lost 0 bases and the V segment lost 4 bases, leaving 4 bases of the junction unmatched. The CDR3 here is CASSSRGSSAETLYF. The CDR3 DNA, read in part, is TGTGCCAGCAGCTCCAGGGGGTCTAGTGCAGAA.

Concerning this clone: Any gene name here is a mouse gene name. The read finishes 4 residues shy of the CDR3 end, and the germline J gene is used to complete it. The J gene is TRBJ2-2, the V gene TRBV13-1, with D tentatively TRBD1 (6 bases). There are 16 residues in the CDR3. CDR1 and CDR2 from the germline V gene are NSHNY and SYGAGN. Trimming shortened V by 3 bases and J by 0 bases, and 12 bases separated the two germline ends. The CDR3 loop is CASSGTGTSNTGQLYF. CDR3 bases read: TGTGCCAGCAGTGGTACAGGGACCTCAAACACCGGG.

This clone was counted a few times. The germline and genes are mouse ones. Read coverage stops 3 residues before the CDR3 terminus; the germline J gene supplies the remainder. The chain recombines TRBV31 with TRBJ1-6, with TRBD1 identical over 7 bases. TRBJ1-6 belongs to the ORF category, with a function that is uncertain. This CDR3 region has 13 residues. CDR1 and CDR2 (germline): GKSSPN, SITVG. V lost 4 bases to trimming and J lost 8 bases; unmatched junction nucleotides: 5. The CDR3 sequence is CAWKSRGDSPLYF. Partial CDR3 DNA: TGTGCCTGGAAAAGCAGGGGGGATTCGCCC.

To note about this clone: It may be a read error: a sequence one base away is much more abundant. Germline and genes: mouse. The read stops 4 residues short of the end of the CDR3; the missing end is completed from the germline J gene. Other DNA sequences in this specimen translate into the identical CDR3. The chain joins TRBV13-1 to TRBJ2-7; TRBD2 matches at 11 bases. CDR1 and CDR2 (germline): NSHNY, SYGAGN. The CDR3 is 13 amino acids. Trimming removed 5 bases from V and 3 bases from J; junction bases left unmatched: 1. CDR3 DNA, as far as it was read: TGTGCCAGCAGAGACTGGGGGGGCTAT. Its protein product is CASRDWGGY. The entire CDR3 protein is CASRDWGGYEQYF.

Worth noting for this clone: Any gene name here is a mouse gene name. The read falls 4 residues short of the CDR3 end, and the missing part is taken from the germline J gene. The chain uses TRBV13-3 and TRBJ1-2; 8 nucleotides agree with TRBD1. Looked up from germline, CDR1 is NNHDY and CDR2 is SYVADS. CDR3 length: 13 amino acids. The ends lost 9 bases at V and 3 bases at J; junction bases unmatched: 7. The CDR3 reads CATMGQEDSDYTF. The DNA read from the CDR3 is TGTGCCACCATGGGACAGGAGGACTCC.

The table lists this clone with a few counts. Germline and genes: mouse. The read comes to an end 4 residues before the CDR3 does, leaving the germline J gene to fill in the end. The chain carries TRBV14 and TRBJ2-2; 10 nucleotides line up with TRBD1. The junction had 13 bases not matched to a gene; V was cut back by 7 bases and J by 4 bases. The V gene's germline CDR1 is SGHDT and CDR2 FRDEAV. The CDR3 has 17 amino acids. The DNA read from the CDR3 is TGTGCCAGCTTTTCCCCCTCCGGGACAGGGGTCACCGGG. This sequence encodes CASFSPSGTGVTG. The CDR3 in full is CASFSPSGTGVTGQLYF.

Regarding this clone: Mouse gene names apply. The CDR3 goes on 3 residues after the read ends, and that part is filled in from the germline J gene. This sequence joins TRBV13-2 and TRBJ1-6, with 7 bases identical to TRBD1. TRBJ1-6 is an open reading frame whose function is uncertain. The CDR3 covers 15 residues. V lost 0 bases to trimming and J lost 7 bases; unmatched junction nucleotides: 4. Germline lookup yields CDR1 NNHNN and CDR2 SYGAGS (reference sequence). The CDR3 bases that were read are TGTGCCAGCGGTGATGCCCGGGACAGAAATTCGCCC. Its protein is CASGDARDRNSP. The complete CDR3 protein is CASGDARDRNSPLYF.

This clone was detected only a few times. Gene labels here are mouse ones. The sequence runs out 4 residues before the end of the CDR3; the remainder is reconstructed from the germline J gene. This chain links TRBV13-1 with TRBJ2-5; possibly TRBD1 for D (6 bases). V gave up 0 bases and J gave up 0 bases, with 14 bases separating them. CDR1 is NSHNY, CDR2 SYGAGN, per germline. This CDR3 has 17 residues. CDR3 sequence reads: CASSDAPGAFNQDTQYF. CDR3 bases read: TGTGCCAGCAGTGATGCACCAGGGGCCTTTAACCAAGAC.

This clone was observed a few times. Germline and genes here are mouse. The CDR3 end falls 4 residues outside the read, so it is completed with the germline J gene. J is TRBJ1-2 and V is TRBV29; D remains ambiguous. V was pared by 0 bases and J by 3 bases, with 5 bases between. The CDR3 extends over 13 amino acids. The germline V gene has CDR1 MSHET and CDR2 SYDVDS. Incomplete CDR3 DNA: TGTGCTAGCAGTTTATCATGGGACTCC. Its protein is CASSLSWDS. The entire CDR3 protein is CASSLSWDSDYTF.

As to this clone: Genes and germline are mouse. From the germline J gene comes the end of the CDR3, since the read stops 4 residues before it. V and J are TRBV17 and TRBJ2-2; no clear D. The CDR3 extends over 15 amino acids. Germline lookup yields CDR1 MNHDT and CDR2 YYDKIL. Between the trimmed V and J ends, which lost 3 bases and 0 bases, there was a span of 8 bases. The CDR3 is CASSRTPANTGQLYF. CDR3 DNA (partial): TGTGCTAGCAGTAGGACACCTGCAAACACCGGG.

To note about this clone: Genes and germline come from the mouse. The read is 4 residues too short to cover the CDR3 end, so that end is filled in from the germline J gene. The chain links TRBV13-2 to TRBJ2-7; the match to TRBD2 covers 8 bases. In germline, CDR1 is NNHNN, CDR2 SYGAGS (reference sequence). With 0 bases clipped from V and 0 bases from J, the junction kept 2 bases outside the gene matches. The CDR3 extends over 15 amino acids. The part of the CDR3 DNA that was read is TGTGCCAGCGGTGATGCTGGGGGGCGCTCCTAT. As protein: CASGDAGGRSY. The entire CDR3 sequence reads CASGDAGGRSYEQYF.

This clone was recorded a few times. Gene and germline names: mouse. The CDR3 end lies 4 residues beyond the end of the read and is filled in from the germline J gene. The chain joins TRBV13-3 to TRBJ1-4, with TRBD1 matching over 7 bases. The CDR3 runs to 12 residues. CDR1 NNHDY and CDR2 SYVADS come from the germline V gene. This CDR3 reads CASSRDSERLFF. CDR3 DNA (partial): TGTGCCAGCAGCCGGGACAGCGAA.

About this clone itself: Gene labels here are mouse ones. The read falls 4 residues short of the CDR3 end, and the missing part is taken from the germline J gene. The same CDR3 arises from other DNA sequences in this sample as well. The chain carries TRBV1 and TRBJ2-5; 7 nucleotides align to TRBD1. Germline loops: CDR1 NSQYPW, CDR2 LRSPGD (reference sequence). This CDR3 region has 14 residues. The sequenced CDR3 bases are TGCACCTGCAGTGCAGGACAGGGTGAAGAC. Amino acid sequence: CTCSAGQGED. The CDR3 in its entirety is CTCSAGQGEDTQYF.